This T cell receptor beta chain was recovered during a study of OX40 agonist ivuxolimab in advanced cancers. Study observations and caveats: Fewer expanded clones were found on average in CD4+ than in CD8+ T cells.

This CDR3 contains 16 residues. CDR1 and CDR2 from the germline V gene are SGHTA and FQGNSA. J lost 5 bases, V lost 1 base, and 7 bases had no gene match. As regards this clone: Its antigen is unidentified.

Sequenced by immunoSEQ multiplex PCR; TCRdb stores in-frame clones only, minus some. This sample has 65,000 or so clones; 88% occur once, and the top ten carry approximately 4.8%. The clonotype originates from an adult with an advanced solid tumor such as melanoma, head and neck, liver or kidney cancer. Sample: CD4+ or CD8+ T cells sorted from blood, taken in a trial of the OX40 agonist ivuxolimab. The chain couples TRBV7-2 to TRBJ2-2, with TRBD2 identical over 7 bases. The CDR3 loop reads CASSLGGTKLTGELFF. CDR3 in DNA: TGTGCCAGCAGCTTAGGGGGGACTAAATTAACCGGGGAGCTGTTTTTT.